This T cell receptor beta chain was retrieved from a study of human T cells and chemical hapten exposure. A few counts support this clonotype. The antigen remains undetermined. The study's findings and limits: Unchanged with DPC sensitization were TCRs above 1 in 1000 frequency.

Unseparated into fractions, whole blood served as the source from which total RNA was extracted. The study's library attached unique molecular identifiers to single cDNA molecules. TCRdb re-called the reads with MiXCR, one entry per CDR3 protein. This table has about 120,000 distinct CDR3 sequences, 8.5% to 9% appearing once. CDR1 and CDR2 from the germline V gene are SGHNT and YYREEE (reference sequence). The CDR3 is 15 amino acids. V was pared by 2 bases and J by 0 bases, with 3 bases of the junction left unmatched. The sequence came from a human donor in good health. Some clones in this sample may be carry-over from other donors' samples. Specimen: whole blood. This chain connects TRBV5-4 to TRBJ2-3; 7 bases are shared with TRBD1. The CDR3 sequence: CASSFPGQSTDTQYF. The CDR3 DNA is TGTGCCAGCAGCTTCCCGGGACAGAGCACAGATACGCAGTATTTT.